Following are 29 T cell receptor beta chains from one sample sequenced in a study of cytomegalovirus exposure and HLA in healthy donors. The PCR used 60 Vbeta and 13 Jbeta primers. Some clones are missing from TCRdb's copy, which holds only in-frame ones; the method was immunoSEQ multiplex PCR. Of about 200,000 clones in the sample, 79% were seen once. The sequenced sample consisted of PBMCs. These receptors originate from a man aged 50-60 years in good health and CMV-seronegative.

The rearrangement joins TRBV6-5 to TRBJ2-5; possible D gene TRBD1, 5 bases. Germline lookup yields CDR1 MNHEY and CDR2 SVGAGI. This CDR3 has 15 amino acids. V was pared by 0 bases and J by 2 bases, with 10 bases between. This chain's CDR3 is CASSYSRTPQETQYF. CDR3 bases: TGTGCCAGCAGTTACTCTAGGACACCGCAAGAGACCCAGTACTTC.

The rearrangement links TRBV4-2 to TRBJ2-7; perhaps TRBD1 as D (6 bases). Trimming cost V 3 bases and J 7 bases, with 13 bases left between them. Germline loops: CDR1 LGHNA, CDR2 YNFKEQ. The CDR3 is made up of 13 amino acids. CDR3 sequence: CASSQELQGEQYF. DNA for the CDR3: TGTGCCAGCAGCCAGGAACTACAGGGAGAGCAGTACTTC.

The chain couples TRBV27 to TRBJ2-7, with TRBD2 matching 14 bases. Germline V gene lookup returns CDR1 MNHEY and CDR2 SMNVEV (reference sequence). The CDR3 loop spans 20 amino acids. The V gene end was trimmed by 8 bases and the J gene end by 6 bases; junction bases not matched to a gene: 24. The CDR3 region has the DNA TGTGCCAGCCGTCCTCAGGGGACCGGGACTAGCGGGAGTTGGGGCCTCGAGCAGTACTTC. Amino acid sequence: CASRPQGTGTSGSWGLEQYF.

The chain is built from TRBV28 and TRBJ1-6; D possibly corresponds to TRBD1 (6 bases). Trimming removed 2 bases at V and 5 bases at J, with 16 bases between. This CDR3 comprises 17 residues. Germline V lookup: CDR1 MDHEN, CDR2 SYDVKM. CDR3 nucleotides: TGTGCCAGCAGTTTAGGGGGAGCGGGGGGCAATAATTCACCCCTCCACTTT. Translated, it gives CASSLGGAGGNNSPLHF.

The chain couples TRBV5-4 to TRBJ2-1; 14 bases agree with TRBD2. The CDR3 runs to 16 residues. CDR1 is SGHNT and CDR2 is YYREEE in the germline V gene (reference sequence). V lost 0 bases to trimming and J lost 7 bases; unmatched junction nucleotides: 3. In nucleotides, the CDR3 is TGTGCCAGCAGCTTGGGACTAGCGGGAGGGATAAATGAGCAGTTCTTC. Translating gives CASSLGLAGGINEQFF.

This rearrangement joins TRBV7-3 to TRBJ2-2, with D perhaps matching TRBD2 (6 bases). CDR3 size: 17 residues. Trimming left V 5 bases short and J 4 bases short, with 20 bases between. Germline V gene sequence: CDR1 SGHTA, CDR2 FQGTGA. The CDR3 here is CASSLTTQGLVTGELFF. The DNA for the CDR3 is TGTGCCAGCAGCCTCACTACTCAGGGACTGGTCACCGGGGAGCTGTTTTTT.

Here the CDR3 DNA reads TGTGCCAGCAGTTCCCGTACTCCTAGCGGGGGCGAGCAGTACTTC. It yields the protein CASSSRTPSGGEQYF. The chain links TRBV28 to TRBJ2-7, with 10 bases lining up with TRBD2. Unmatched junction bases numbered 9, after V lost 4 bases and J lost 6 bases. The CDR3 has 15 amino acids. Germline V gene data show CDR1 as MDHEN and CDR2 as SYDVKM.

The J gene is TRBJ2-2, the V gene TRBV5-1, with a weak D call TRBD2 (5 bases). The V and J ends lost 0 bases and 6 bases respectively, with 9 bases between them. CDR3 length: 14 residues. CDR1 is SGHRS, CDR2 YFSETQ, per germline. The CDR3 DNA reads TGCGCCAGCAGCTTGGTTGCGGGTCCCGGGGAGCTGTTTTTT. This translates into CASSLVAGPGELFF.

This clone was observed a single time. The chain combines TRBV7-6 with TRBJ1-5; maybe TRBD1 (5 bases). The germline V gene has CDR1 SGHVS and CDR2 FNYEAQ. This CDR3 spans 13 amino acids. The germline V and J ends were trimmed by 5 bases and 13 bases, with 18 bases remaining between them. Here the CDR3 reads CASSAGQVESQHF. In DNA, the CDR3 is TGTGCCAGCAGCGCCGGACAAGTCGAAAGTCAGCATTTT.

The chain employs TRBV9 and TRBJ2-7; 7 bases line up with TRBD2. In germline, CDR1 is SGDLS, CDR2 YYNGEE. The CDR3 covers 14 residues. With 0 bases clipped from V and 7 bases from J, the junction kept 7 bases outside the gene matches. The chain's CDR3 is CASSVADGTTEQYF. As DNA, the CDR3 is TGTGCCAGCAGCGTAGCGGATGGGACTACGGAGCAGTACTTC.

The V gene is TRBV6-5, the J gene TRBJ2-3, with D perhaps matching TRBD1 (5 bases). The CDR3 spans 15 residues. V lost 6 bases and J 0 bases, leaving 13 bases between the germline ends. CDR1 and CDR2 from the germline V gene are MNHEY and SVGAGI. The CDR3 here is CASRGRRASTDTQYF. The CDR3 DNA is TGTGCCAGCAGGGGGCGGAGAGCTAGCACAGATACGCAGTATTTT.

The chain links TRBV28 to TRBJ2-7, with 8 bases identical to TRBD1. Germline trimming cut 3 bases from V and 6 bases from J; bases unmatched to any gene: 10. Germline CDR1 is MDHEN and CDR2 is SYDVKM. The CDR3 runs 15 residues. CDR3 residues: CASSLGVAGGSEQYF. CDR3 bases: TGTGCCAGCAGTTTGGGGGTGGCAGGGGGCTCCGAGCAGTACTTC.

For this clone: The junction does not match germline at one end; this may be a read error. The chain is built from TRBV9 and TRBJ1-2; D is ambiguous. The CDR3 is 12 residues long. The germline CDR1 and CDR2 sequences are SGDLS and YYNGEE. The CDR3 is CASSSGGHGYAF. CDR3 nucleotide sequence: TGTGCCAGCAGCTCCGGAGGGCATGGCTACGCCTTC.

The CDR3 DNA follows: TGTGCCTGGACCCCGCAGGGGGTAAACTATGGCTACACCTTC. It yields the protein CAWTPQGVNYGYTF. The chain carries TRBV30 and TRBJ1-2; 7 bases match TRBD1. This CDR3 region has 14 residues. With 4 bases clipped from V and 2 bases from J, the junction kept 7 bases outside the gene matches. Germline lookup yields CDR1 GTSNPN and CDR2 SVGIG (reference sequence).

This chain connects TRBV4-1 to TRBJ2-7; possibly TRBD1 for D (6 bases). CDR1 is MGHRA, CDR2 YSYEKL, per germline. Trimming cost V 1 base and J 4 bases, with 14 bases left between them. This CDR3 is built from 15 residues. DNA of the CDR3: TGCGCCAGCAGCCAAGGCCCAGGGGCTGTGTACGAGCAGTACTTC. This encodes CASSQGPGAVYEQYF.

The chain combines TRBV19 with TRBJ2-7, with 7 bases matching TRBD2. The trim removed 0 bases at V and 2 bases at J, leaving 4 bases unmatched. The CDR3 runs to 15 residues. The germline CDR1 and CDR2 sequences are LNHDA and SQIVND (reference sequence). DNA for the CDR3: TGTGCCAGTAGTATAGAGGCGGGAGCAGCCTACGAGCAGTACTTC. This translates into CASSIEAGAAYEQYF.

This chain joins TRBV2 and TRBJ1-1; D perhaps matches TRBD1 (6 bases). Trimming stripped 6 bases from V and 0 bases from J, with 14 bases between. Germline CDR1 SNHLY, CDR2 FYNNEI. This CDR3 has 15 amino acids. Here the CDR3 DNA reads TGTGCCAGCAGCCAATGGGACACTCTGAACACTGAAGCTTTCTTT. It codes for CASSQWDTLNTEAFF. Together with reference TRBV2 and TRBJ1-1, the CDR3 gives the full variable domain: EPEVTQTPSHQVTQMGQEVILRCVPISNHLYFYWYRQILGQKVEFLVSFYNNEISEKSEIFDDQFSVERPDGSNFTLKIRSTKLEDSAMYFCASSQWDTLNTEAFFGQGTRLTVV.

The CDR3: CASSVAPAGLQETQYF. Here the CDR3 DNA reads TGTGCCAGCAGCGTAGCTCCAGCGGGCCTCCAAGAGACCCAGTACTTC. The V and J genes are TRBV9 and TRBJ2-5, with D possibly being TRBD2 (6 bases). V was shortened by 0 bases and J by 1 base, with 13 bases between the two germline ends. This CDR3 region has 16 residues. CDR1 is SGDLS, CDR2 YYNGEE, per germline.

DNA for the CDR3: TGTGCCAGCAGCCCGTCCCGGGATGAGGGGGTGATGGCCAAAAACATTCAGTACTTC. It translates to CASSPSRDEGVMAKNIQYF. The chain combines TRBV7-9 with TRBJ2-4, with a weak D call TRBD1 (6 bases). Germline V gene lookup returns CDR1 SEHNR and CDR2 FQNEAQ (reference sequence). V lost 5 bases to trimming and J lost 1 base, with 24 bases between them. CDR3 length: 19 residues.

The chain combines TRBV27 with TRBJ2-1, with D tentatively TRBD1 (6 bases). The CDR3 runs 12 residues. Germline CDR1 and CDR2: MNHEY and SMNVEV (reference sequence). With 5 bases removed from V and 10 bases from J, the gap between germline ends came to 12 bases. The CDR3 region is CASSPPGTEQFF. The CDR3 bases are TGTGCCAGCAGTCCCCCCGGGACAGAGCAGTTCTTC.

The chain joins TRBV9 to TRBJ2-5; 7 bases agree with TRBD2. Per germline, CDR1 SGDLS and CDR2 YYNGEE. Trimming took 1 base from V and 5 from J; bases not matched to a gene: 20. CDR3 size: 19 residues. The chain's CDR3 is CASSVNRGGVAGGMETQYF. CDR3 nucleotide sequence: TGTGCCAGCAGCGTAAACCGTGGGGGGGTAGCGGGTGGGATGGAGACCCAGTACTTC.

The chain is built from TRBV9 and TRBJ2-2; 10 bases are shared with TRBD2. The CDR3 loop spans 19 amino acids. With V trimmed by 4 bases and J by 3 bases, 15 bases remained unmatched. Germline CDR1 reads SGDLS; CDR2 reads YYNGEE. The CDR3 region is CASSLTLAGVIRDTGELFF. In DNA form, the CDR3 reads TGTGCCAGCAGCCTTACCCTAGCGGGAGTAATTAGGGACACCGGGGAGCTGTTTTTT. Supplemented by reference TRBV9 and TRBJ2-2, the full variable domain reads DSGVTQTPKHLITATGQRVTLRCSPRSGDLSVYWYQQSLDQGLQFLIQYYNGEERAKGNILERFSAQQFPDLHSELNLSSLELGDSALYFCASSLTLAGVIRDTGELFFGEGSRLTVL.

The chain combines TRBV29-1 with TRBJ2-5, with TRBD2 matching over 13 bases. CDR1 and CDR2 (germline): SQVTM, ANQGSEA. There are 13 residues in the CDR3. Losses at the gene ends were 7 bases for V and 4 bases for J; bases not matched to a gene: 3. The chain's CDR3 is CSGRTSGRETQYF. CDR3 DNA: TGCAGCGGGAGGACTAGCGGGAGAGAGACCCAGTACTTC. The full variable domain, rest sourced from reference TRBV29-1 and TRBJ2-5, is SAVISQKPSRDICQRGTSLTIQCQVDSQVTMMFWYRQQPGQSLTLIATANQGSEATYESGFVIDKFPISRPNLTFSTLTVSNMSPEDSSIYLCSGRTSGRETQYFGPGTRLLVL.

The CDR3 protein is CASSLGPPYEQYF. The CDR3 DNA reads TGTGCCAGCAGTTTAGGGCCGCCCTACGAGCAGTACTTC. The V call is TRBV28, the J call TRBJ2-7; D is unclear. Germline V gene sequence: CDR1 MDHEN, CDR2 SYDVKM. V was cut by 2 bases and J by 2 bases, with 7 bases left in between. The CDR3 length is 13 residues.

This chain connects TRBV6-6 to TRBJ2-7; D is possibly TRBD2 (5 bases). This CDR3 is 13 amino acids long. From germline, CDR1 is MNHNY and CDR2 SVGAGI (reference sequence). Trimming pared 7 bases from V and 0 bases from J, leaving 10 bases between. This chain's CDR3 is CASTPTNSYEQYF. CDR3 nucleotide sequence: TGTGCCAGCACTCCGACTAACTCCTACGAGCAGTACTTC.

V and J are TRBV6-6 and TRBJ2-7; D perhaps matches TRBD2 (6 bases). Between the trimmed V and J ends, which lost 5 bases and 0 bases, there was a span of 11 bases. The CDR3 consists of 14 residues. The V gene's germline CDR1 is MNHNY and CDR2 SVGAGI (reference sequence). The CDR3 sequence is CASSRGTNSYEQYF. CDR3 sequence (DNA): TGTGCCAGCAGTCGCGGGACCAACTCCTACGAGCAGTACTTC.

The chain joins TRBV6-1 to TRBJ1-2; D remains ambiguous. Deletions cut 6 bases from V and 0 bases from J, with 14 bases between. The CDR3 runs to 15 residues. Germline loops: CDR1 MNHNS, CDR2 SASEGT. For the CDR3, the DNA is TGTGCCAGCAGCAAACATGAAGGAGCTAACTATGGCTACACCTTC. This translates into CASSKHEGANYGYTF.

This chain uses TRBV28 with TRBJ2-7; TRBD1 aligns across 10 bases. There are 15 residues in the CDR3. Trimming at V came to 5 bases and at J to 7 bases, leaving 11 bases not matched to a gene. The germline V gene has CDR1 MDHEN and CDR2 SYDVKM. CDR3 protein: CASSPPGTGAWEQYF. The CDR3 region has the DNA TGTGCCAGCAGTCCACCAGGGACAGGGGCTTGGGAGCAGTACTTC.

The chain joins TRBV6-1 to TRBJ2-1; weak D call: TRBD2 (6 bases). Per the germline V gene, CDR1 is MNHNS and CDR2 is SASEGT. V was trimmed by 3 bases and J by 7 bases, leaving 19 bases between them. The CDR3 is 16 residues long. CDR3 region: CASSEVTGAVGNEQFF. The CDR3, as DNA: TGTGCCAGCAGTGAGGTAACGGGAGCGGTAGGAAATGAGCAGTTCTTC.